The following is a T cell receptor beta chain sequence with its context. What it binds is not known. One end of the junction varies from germline; a read error may be responsible. The sample is drawn from a study of post-analysis software for immune sequencing data. This CDR3 region has 11 residues. Germline CDR1 reads LGHDT; CDR2 reads YNNKEL (reference sequence). The study's findings and limits: Significantly lower normalized Chao1 diversity was seen in multiple sclerosis patients than in controls. Patients used about 5 TRBV segments, including TRBV5-6, TRBV5-1 and TRBV20-1, more often than controls.

The TCR beta cDNA libraries carried unique molecular identifiers. Using its own MiXCR run on the PCR reads, TCRdb lists one record per CDR3 protein. Among approximately 350,000 distinct CDR3 sequences listed, approximately 38% were seen once. What was sequenced was blood. The origin of this receptor is a girl between 5 and 17 years old with multiple sclerosis. This sequence joins TRBV3-1 and TRBJ2-5; no clear D. CDR3 in amino acids: CAGSSQETQYF. The CDR3 DNA reads TGTGCCGGCAGCTCCCAAGAGACCCAGTACTTC.